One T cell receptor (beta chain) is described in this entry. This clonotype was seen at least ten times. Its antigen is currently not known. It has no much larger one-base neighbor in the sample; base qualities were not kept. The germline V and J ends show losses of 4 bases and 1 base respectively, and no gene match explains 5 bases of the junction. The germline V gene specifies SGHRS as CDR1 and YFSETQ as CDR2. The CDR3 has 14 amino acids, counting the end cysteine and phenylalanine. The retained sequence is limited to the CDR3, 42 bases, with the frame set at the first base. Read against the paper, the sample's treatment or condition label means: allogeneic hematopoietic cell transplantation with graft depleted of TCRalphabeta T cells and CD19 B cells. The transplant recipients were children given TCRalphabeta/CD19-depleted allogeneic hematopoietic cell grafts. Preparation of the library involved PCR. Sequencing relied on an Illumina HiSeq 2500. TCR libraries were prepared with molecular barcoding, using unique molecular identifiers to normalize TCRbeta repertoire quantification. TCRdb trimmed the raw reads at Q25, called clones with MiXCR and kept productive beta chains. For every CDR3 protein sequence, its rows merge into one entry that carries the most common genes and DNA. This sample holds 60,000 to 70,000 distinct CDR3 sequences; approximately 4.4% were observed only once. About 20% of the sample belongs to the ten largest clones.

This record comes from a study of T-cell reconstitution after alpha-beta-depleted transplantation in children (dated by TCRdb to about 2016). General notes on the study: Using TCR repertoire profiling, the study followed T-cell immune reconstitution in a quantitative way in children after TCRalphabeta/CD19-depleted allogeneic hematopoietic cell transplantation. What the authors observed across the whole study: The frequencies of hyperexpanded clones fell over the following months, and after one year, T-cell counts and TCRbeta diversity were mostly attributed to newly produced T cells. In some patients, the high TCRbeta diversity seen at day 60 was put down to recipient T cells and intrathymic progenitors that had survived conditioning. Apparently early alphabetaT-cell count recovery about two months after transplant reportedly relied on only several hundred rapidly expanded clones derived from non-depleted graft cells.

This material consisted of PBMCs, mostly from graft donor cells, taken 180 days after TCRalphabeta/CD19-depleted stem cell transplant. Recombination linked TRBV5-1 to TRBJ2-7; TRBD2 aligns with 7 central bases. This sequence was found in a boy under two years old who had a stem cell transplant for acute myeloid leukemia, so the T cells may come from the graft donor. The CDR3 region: CASSPGRLSYEQYF. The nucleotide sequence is TGCGCCAGCAGCCCCGGGAGGCTGTCCTACGAGCAGTACTTC.